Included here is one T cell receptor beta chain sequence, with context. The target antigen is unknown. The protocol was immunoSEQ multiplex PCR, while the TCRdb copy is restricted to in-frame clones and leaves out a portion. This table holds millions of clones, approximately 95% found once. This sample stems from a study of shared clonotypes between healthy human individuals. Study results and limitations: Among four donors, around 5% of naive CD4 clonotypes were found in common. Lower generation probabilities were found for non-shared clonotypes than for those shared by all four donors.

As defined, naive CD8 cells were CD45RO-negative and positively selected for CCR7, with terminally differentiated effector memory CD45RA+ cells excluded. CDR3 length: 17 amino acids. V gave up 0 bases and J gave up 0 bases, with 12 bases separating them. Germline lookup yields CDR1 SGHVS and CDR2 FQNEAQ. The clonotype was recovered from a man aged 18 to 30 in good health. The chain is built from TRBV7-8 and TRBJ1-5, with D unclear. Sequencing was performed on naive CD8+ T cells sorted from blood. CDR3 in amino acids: CASSLAGTVYSNQPQHF. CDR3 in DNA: TGTGCCAGCAGCTTAGCGGGTACAGTGTATAGCAATCAGCCCCAGCATTTT.